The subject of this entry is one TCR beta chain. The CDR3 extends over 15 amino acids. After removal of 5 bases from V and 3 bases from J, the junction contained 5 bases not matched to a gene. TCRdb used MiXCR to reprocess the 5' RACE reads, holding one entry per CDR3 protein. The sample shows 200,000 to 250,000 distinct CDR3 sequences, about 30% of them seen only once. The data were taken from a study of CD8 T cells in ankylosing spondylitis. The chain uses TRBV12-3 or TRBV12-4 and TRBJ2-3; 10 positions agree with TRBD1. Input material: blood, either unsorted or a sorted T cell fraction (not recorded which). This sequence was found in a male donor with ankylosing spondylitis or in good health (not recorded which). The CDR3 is CASSPGQGRTDTQYF. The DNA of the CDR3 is TGTGCCAGCAGTCCGGGACAGGGGAGAACAGATACGCAGTATTTT.